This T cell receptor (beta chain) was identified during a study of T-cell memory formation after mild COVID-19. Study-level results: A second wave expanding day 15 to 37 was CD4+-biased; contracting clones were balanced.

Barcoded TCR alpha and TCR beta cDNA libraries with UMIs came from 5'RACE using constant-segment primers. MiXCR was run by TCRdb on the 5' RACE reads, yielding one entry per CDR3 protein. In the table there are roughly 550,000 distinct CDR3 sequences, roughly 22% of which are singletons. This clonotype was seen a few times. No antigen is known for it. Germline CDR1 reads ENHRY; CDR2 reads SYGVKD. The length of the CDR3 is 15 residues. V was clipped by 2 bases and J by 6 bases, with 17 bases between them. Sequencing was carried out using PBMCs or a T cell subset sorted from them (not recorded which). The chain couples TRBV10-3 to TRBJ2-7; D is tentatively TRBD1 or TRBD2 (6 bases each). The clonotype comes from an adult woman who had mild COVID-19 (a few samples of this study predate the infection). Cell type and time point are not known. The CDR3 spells CAISEPRGAGGEQYF. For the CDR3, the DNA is TGTGCCATCAGTGAGCCGAGGGGGGCCGGAGGCGAGCAGTACTTC.